The text below deals with one T cell receptor (beta chain). Its antigen remains unknown. V dropped 1 base and J dropped 4; count of bases not matched to a gene: 13. The V gene's germline CDR1 is SGHVS and CDR2 FQNEAQ. The CDR3 contains 17 residues. PCR employed 60 Vbeta and 13 Jbeta primers. Clones were sequenced by immunoSEQ multiplex PCR, and TCRdb holds only the in-frame ones, with some missing. The sample records over 100,000 clones, around 84% being singletons. These data are taken from a study of cytomegalovirus exposure and HLA in healthy donors. General study points: An analysis was carried out later, and it reportedly showed fewer N-insertions in an Asian-associated ancestry cluster than the approximately 660-donor mean.

This receptor was obtained from a man aged 30-40 years in good health and CMV-seropositive. The sample consisted of PBMCs. This chain joins TRBV7-8 and TRBJ2-7; 7 bases fit TRBD2. The CDR3 bases are TGTGCCAGCAGCTTAGAGGTCGGGGGTGTCGGGGGGTACGAGCAGTACTTC. Translated: CASSLEVGGVGGYEQYF.